This TCR beta chain was identified during a study of blood T cell repertoires in COVID-19. Study as a whole: Italy, Spain and the United States were the sources of the convalescent and acute COVID-19 samples. PBMCs, B-cell-depleted T cells, or T cells were the source of the cDNA or gDNA that made up the material.

The CDR3 sequence is 14 residues long. J was trimmed by 3 bases and V by 5 bases; bases with no gene match: 7. Germline-derived CDR1 and CDR2 are SGHNT and YENEEA. Under the authors' procedure: Nucleated cell counts were estimated from reference gene primer amplification. Only in-frame clones appear in the TCRdb table, and some are missing; sequencing was by immunoSEQ multiplex PCR. V, J and clone size are those of that table, while D and trimming were read from the DNA. The sample holds some 19,000 clones, 80% to 90% seen once. Sequenced: peripheral blood. This sequence joins TRBV11-3 and TRBJ2-7; 7 bases agree with TRBD1. This TCR was recovered from a man in his fifties or sixties with active COVID-19. In DNA, the CDR3 is TGTGCCAGCAGCCCTAAAAGGGGGCTCTACGAGCAGTACTTC. Amino acid sequence: CASSPKRGLYEQYF. Variable domain in full (rest from reference TRBV11-3 and TRBJ2-7): EAGVVQSPRYKIIEKKQPVAFWCNPISGHNTLYWYLQNLGQGPELLIRYENEEAVDDSQLPKDRFSAERLKGVDSTLKIQPAELGDSAVYLCASSPKRGLYEQYFGPGTRLTVT.